These 27 T cell receptor beta chains were sequenced from one sample in a study of beta chain features in type 1 diabetes. Expressed TCRB transcripts were sequenced because the entire RNA isolate underwent reverse transcription. Sequencing was performed with immunoSEQ multiplex PCR; in TCRdb, only in-frame clones are kept and a portion is missing. The sample has 250,000 to 300,000 clones; about 8.5% are singletons. The sample taken for sequencing was central memory CD4+ T cells from blood. The receptors were sampled from a woman between 18 and 29 years old in good health.

This clone turned up a few times. The genes are TRBV30 and TRBJ2-5; the D is unclear. Trimming shortened V by 0 bases and J by 5 bases, and 7 bases separated the two germline ends. CDR3 size: 12 residues. Germline V gene lookup returns CDR1 GTSNPN and CDR2 SVGIG (reference sequence). The CDR3 nucleotides read TGTGCCTGGAGTGTAACCAGGGAGACCCAGTACTTC. Encoded protein: CAWSVTRETQYF.

This clone was counted a few times. The rearrangement joins TRBV4-3 to TRBJ2-2, with D possibly matching TRBD2 (5 bases). The germline V gene encodes CDR1 LGHNA and CDR2 YSLEER. Trimming took off 4 bases at V and 3 bases at J, with 6 bases between the two ends. The CDR3 sequence is 13 residues long. The CDR3 region is CASSRLYTGELFF. The CDR3 DNA sequence: TGCGCCAGCAGCCGACTATACACCGGGGAGCTGTTTTTT.

The chain links TRBV6-4 to TRBJ1-1; D not certain. In germline, CDR1 is MRHNA, CDR2 SNTAGT. The V end was cut by 0 bases, the J end by 4 bases, with 6 bases between. CDR3 length: 13 amino acids. CDR3 in amino acids: CASSDSISTEAFF. The CDR3, as DNA: TGTGCCAGCAGTGACTCGATTAGCACTGAAGCTTTCTTT.

This clone has at least ten counts. This chain links TRBV7-9 with TRBJ2-6; D gene unclear. Germline V gene data show CDR1 as SEHNR and CDR2 as FQNEAQ (reference sequence). Between the trimmed V and J ends, which lost 0 bases and 1 base, there was a span of 4 bases. CDR3 length: 15 residues. CDR3 DNA: TGTGCCAGCAGCTTAGCGGGGTCTGGGGCCAACGTCCTGACTTTC. It translates to CASSLAGSGANVLTF.

Only a few counts were recorded for this clone. J is TRBJ2-5 and V is TRBV10-3, with 11 bases identical to TRBD2. The CDR3 is 15 residues long. The germline CDR1 and CDR2 sequences are ENHRY and SYGVKD. V shed 3 bases and J 1 base; nucleotides not matched to a gene: 1. CDR3 sequence: CAISDSGGVQETQYF. In nucleotides, the CDR3 is TGTGCCATCAGTGATAGCGGGGGGGTCCAAGAGACCCAGTACTTC.

The chain joins TRBV2 to TRBJ1-2; 11 bases agree with TRBD1. Germline V gene lookup returns CDR1 SNHLY and CDR2 FYNNEI. V lost 6 bases to trimming and J lost 3 bases; unmatched junction nucleotides: 3. The CDR3 contains 14 residues. DNA for the CDR3: TGTGCCAGCAGGCCGGGACAGGGGGACTATGGCTACACCTTC. This translates into CASRPGQGDYGYTF.

This clone was counted only a few times. The chain uses TRBV30 and TRBJ1-2; D gene unclear. Deletions cut 1 base from V and 2 bases from J, with 8 bases between. Germline values: CDR1 GTSNPN, CDR2 SVGIG (reference sequence). The CDR3 sequence is 13 residues long. DNA for the CDR3: TGTGCCTGGAGTGAAGACACGAACTATGGCTACACCTTC. Its translation: CAWSEDTNYGYTF.

This clone was counted only a few times. The genes are TRBV28 and TRBJ2-5, with no clear D. Germline V gene lookup returns CDR1 MDHEN and CDR2 SYDVKM. The V gene lost 6 bases and the J gene lost 5 bases, with 10 bases spanning the gap. This CDR3 contains 12 residues. In DNA, the CDR3 is TGTGCCAGCAGCCAGGCCGGGGAGACCCAGTACTTC. Encoded protein: CASSQAGETQYF.

This clone was counted at least ten times. The V gene is TRBV7-9, the J gene TRBJ2-1, with unresolved D. Germline V CDR1 and CDR2: SEHNR, FQNEAQ (reference sequence). CDR3 size: 12 residues. Trimming cost V 1 base and J 8 bases, with 6 bases left between them. CDR3 DNA: TGTGCCAGCAGCTTAGGGTTCGATGAGCAGTTCTTC. The encoded protein is CASSLGFDEQFF.

A few counts support this clone. V is TRBV27 and J is TRBJ2-7; 9 positions agree with TRBD1. Germline V gives CDR1 MNHEY, CDR2 SMNVEV (reference sequence). The CDR3 spans 16 residues. The V and J ends lost 3 bases and 3 bases, in that order; junction bases with no gene match: 9. CDR3 sequence: CASSLQTPGQGYEQYF. Written as DNA, the CDR3 is TGTGCCAGCAGTTTGCAGACTCCGGGACAGGGCTACGAGCAGTACTTC.

CDR3 residues: CAWSAGYNTEAFF. The CDR3 region has the DNA TGTGCCTGGAGTGCAGGGTACAACACTGAAGCTTTCTTT. V gene TRBV30 combines with J gene TRBJ1-1; a possible D gene is TRBD1 (5 bases). Germline assignment: CDR1 GTSNPN and CDR2 SVGIG (reference sequence). CDR3 length equals 13 residues. V shed 1 base and J shed 2 bases, with 8 bases lying between them.

The chain combines TRBV6-9 with TRBJ2-6; TRBD1 matches 10 bases. The CDR3 runs to 17 residues. V was pared by 5 bases and J by 4 bases, with 8 bases of the junction left unmatched. Germline V gene sequence: CDR1 MNHGY, CDR2 SVAAGI. The CDR3 DNA reads as TGTGCCAGCAGTCCCGGGACAGGGGTATCCGGGGCCAACGTCCTGACTTTC. This gives the protein CASSPGTGVSGANVLTF.

The genes are TRBV6-5 and TRBJ2-7, with TRBD1 matching over 7 bases. The CDR3 loop spans 14 amino acids. The junction had 7 bases not matched to a gene; V was cut back by 6 bases and J by 2 bases. Germline-derived CDR1 and CDR2 are MNHEY and SVGAGI. The CDR3 DNA sequence: TGTGCCAGCAGCTTCGACAGGGCTGCCTACGAGCAGTACTTC. It encodes CASSFDRAAYEQYF.

This clone was detected ten times or more. The chain links TRBV7-2 to TRBJ2-3; D is undetermined. Trimming cost V 5 bases and J 4 bases, with 13 bases left between them. This CDR3 region has 14 residues. CDR1 and CDR2 from the germline V gene are SGHTA and FQGNSA. The CDR3 loop is CASSPRSGADTQYF. The CDR3 nucleotides read TGTGCCAGCAGCCCTAGGAGTGGTGCAGATACGCAGTATTTT.

This sequence joins TRBV5-6 and TRBJ2-1, with 9 bases that match TRBD2. CDR1 and CDR2 from the germline V gene are SGHDT and YYEEEE. V dropped 0 bases and J dropped 4; count of bases not matched to a gene: 5. The CDR3 totals 16 residues. This CDR3 reads CASSLVRLAGYNEQFF. The CDR3 nucleotides read TGTGCCAGCAGCTTGGTTCGGCTAGCGGGGTACAATGAGCAGTTCTTC.

A few counts support this clone. The J gene is TRBJ2-5, the V gene TRBV5-1; the D is unclear. CDR3 length: 12 residues. Trimming left V 6 bases short and J 4 bases short, with 10 bases between. Per germline, CDR1 SGHRS and CDR2 YFSETQ. The CDR3 is CASTGIGETQYF. Here the CDR3 DNA reads TGCGCCAGCACAGGTATAGGAGAGACCCAGTACTTC.

This chain links TRBV27 with TRBJ1-1; 9 bases match TRBD1. Germline V gene data show CDR1 as MNHEY and CDR2 as SMNVEV (reference sequence). The CDR3 runs to 16 residues. V was pared by 5 bases and J by 8 bases, with 15 bases of the junction left unmatched. The CDR3 DNA follows: TGTGCCAGCAGTCCCTACCCTACAGGGGGCCGAGGGGAAGCTTTCTTT. Translating gives CASSPYPTGGRGEAFF.

This clone was seen only once. The chain uses TRBV6-5 and TRBJ2-7, with 8 bases fitting TRBD1. The CDR3 loop spans 15 amino acids. CDR1 is MNHEY and CDR2 is SVGAGI in the germline V gene. After removal of 3 bases from V and 2 bases from J, the junction contained 6 bases not matched to a gene. The CDR3 here is CASSYNGQGTYEQYF. The CDR3 DNA reads as TGTGCCAGCAGTTATAACGGACAGGGCACCTACGAGCAGTACTTC.

This clone appeared a few times. This chain joins TRBV7-8 and TRBJ1-2, with 10 bases matching TRBD1. The germline V gene encodes CDR1 SGHVS and CDR2 FQNEAQ. There are 16 residues in the CDR3. V was pared by 5 bases and J by 6 bases, with 12 bases of the junction left unmatched. This CDR3 is CASSPSPGQGNHGYTF. As DNA, the CDR3 is TGTGCCAGCAGCCCATCACCGGGACAGGGGAATCATGGCTACACCTTC.

The gene calls are TRBV4-3 and TRBJ1-2; D remains ambiguous. V was clipped by 3 bases and J by 4 bases, with 9 bases between them. The length of the CDR3 is 13 residues. The germline V gene encodes CDR1 LGHNA and CDR2 YSLEER. The CDR3 region has the DNA TGCGCCAGCAGCCAGAACGGGGTCTATGGCTACACCTTC. Translating gives CASSQNGVYGYTF.

This rearrangement joins TRBV6-5 to TRBJ1-5; D is perhaps TRBD1 (5 bases). Germline lookup yields CDR1 MNHEY and CDR2 SVGAGI. V was clipped by 6 bases and J by 1 base, with 10 bases between them. The CDR3 has 14 residues. As DNA, the CDR3 is TGTGCCAGCAGAAGACGACAGAGCAATCAGCCCCAGCATTTT. Translating it yields CASRRRQSNQPQHF.

There are a few counts of this clone. The V gene is TRBV5-1, the J gene TRBJ2-4, with 7 bases that match TRBD1. The CDR3 has 14 amino acids. CDR1 SGHRS and CDR2 YFSETQ come from the germline V gene. The ends lost 4 bases at V and 8 bases at J; junction bases unmatched: 9. The CDR3 protein is CASSPEGARDIQYF. CDR3 in DNA: TGCGCCAGCAGCCCCGAGGGGGCGCGGGACATTCAGTACTTC.

This clone turned up a few times. This chain uses TRBV7-8 with TRBJ1-4, with D possibly TRBD1 on 6 matching bases. The CDR3 is 15 residues long. The germline V gene encodes CDR1 SGHVS and CDR2 FQNEAQ. V gave up 4 bases and J gave up 0 bases, with 9 bases separating them. The CDR3 loop reads CASSSTGATNEKLFF. The CDR3 bases are TGTGCCAGCAGCTCGACAGGTGCAACTAATGAAAAACTGTTTTTT.

This clone was seen more than once but under ten times. The V call is TRBV30, the J call TRBJ2-5; TRBD2 matches 9 bases. V shed 3 bases and J 2 bases; nucleotides not matched to a gene: 4. The CDR3 runs to 14 residues. Germline V lookup: CDR1 GTSNPN, CDR2 SVGIG (reference sequence). The DNA of the CDR3 is TGTGCCTGGAGATTAGCGGGAGCGCAAGAGACCCAGTACTTC. Translation: CAWRLAGAQETQYF.

The chain couples TRBV5-1 to TRBJ1-6; the D is unclear. This CDR3 has 15 residues. The V end was cut by 1 base, the J end by 5 bases, with 10 bases between. Germline CDR1 reads SGHRS; CDR2 reads YFSETQ. In DNA form, the CDR3 reads TGCGCCAGCAGCTTGCGGGCGGCTGATAATTCACCCCTCCACTTT. Its translation: CASSLRAADNSPLHF. Drawing the rest from reference TRBV5-1 and TRBJ1-6, the complete variable domain is KAGVTQTPRYLIKTRGQQVTLSCSPISGHRSVSWYQQTPGQGLQFLFEYFSETQRNKGNFPGRFSGRQFSNSRSEMNVSTLELGDSALYLCASSLRAADNSPLHFGNGTRLTVT.

This clone turned up a few times. The chain employs TRBV5-1 and TRBJ2-2; D remains unclear. Germline V gene data show CDR1 as SGHRS and CDR2 as YFSETQ. Trimming took off 4 bases at V and 2 bases at J, with 12 bases between the two ends. CDR3 size: 15 residues. The CDR3 nucleotides read TGCGCCAGCAGCCTCCCAATTGGAAACACCGGGGAGCTGTTTTTT. As protein: CASSLPIGNTGELFF.

This sequence joins TRBV7-2 and TRBJ2-4, with 9 nucleotides matching TRBD1. V was clipped by 5 bases and J by 0 bases; unmatched bases: 5. CDR3 length: 16 residues. Germline CDR1 SGHTA, CDR2 FQGNSA. In DNA, the CDR3 is TGTGCCAGCAGCGTACAGGGGGCGGTAGCCAAAAACATTCAGTACTTC. Amino acid sequence: CASSVQGAVAKNIQYF.